This TCR beta chain was found in a study of cytomegalovirus exposure and HLA in healthy donors. PCR amplification relied on 60 Vbeta primers (plus 13 Jbeta primers). Assay: immunoSEQ multiplex PCR; the TCRdb copy retains only in-frame clones and omits some. The table includes 150,000 to 170,000 clones, roughly 70% detected once. Germline V gene sequence: CDR1 SGHAT, CDR2 FQNNGV. The CDR3 is 14 amino acids. V lost 6 bases and J lost 3; bases outside the gene matches: 6. This chain joins TRBV11-2 and TRBJ1-1, with 8 nucleotides matching TRBD1. The TCR comes from a man between 25 and 39 years old in good health and CMV-seronegative. Sequencing was carried out using PBMCs. This CDR3 reads CASRKQGEDTEAFF. The DNA for the CDR3 is TGTGCCAGCAGAAAACAGGGGGAGGACACTGAAGCTTTCTTT.